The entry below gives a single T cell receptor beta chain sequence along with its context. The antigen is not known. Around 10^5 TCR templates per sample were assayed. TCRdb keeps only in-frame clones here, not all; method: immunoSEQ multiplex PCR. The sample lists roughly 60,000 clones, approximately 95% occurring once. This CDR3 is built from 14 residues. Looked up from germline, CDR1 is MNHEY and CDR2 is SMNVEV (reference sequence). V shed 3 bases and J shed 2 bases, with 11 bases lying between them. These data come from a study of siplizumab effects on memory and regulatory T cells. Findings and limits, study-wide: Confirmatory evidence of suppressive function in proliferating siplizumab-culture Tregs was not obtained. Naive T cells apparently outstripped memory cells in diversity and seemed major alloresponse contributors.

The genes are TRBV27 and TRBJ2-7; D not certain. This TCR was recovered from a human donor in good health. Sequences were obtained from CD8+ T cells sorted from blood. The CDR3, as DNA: TGTGCCAGCAGTTTCTCCGAAACCCCCTACGAGCAGTACTTC. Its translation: CASSFSETPYEQYF.